These 12 T cell receptor beta chains originate from one sample sequenced in a study of cytomegalovirus exposure and HLA in healthy donors. The PCR made use of 60 Vbeta and 13 Jbeta primers. Data came from immunoSEQ multiplex PCR; TCRdb stores just in-frame clones and leaves some out. The profile shows around 110,000 clones, about two thirds of them singletons. Source material: PBMCs. These TCRs come from a man in his thirties or forties in good health and CMV-seropositive.

The rearrangement uses TRBV2 and TRBJ2-1; TRBD1 is a possible D gene (6 bases). The CDR3 is 14 amino acids. With 9 bases removed from V and 10 bases from J, the gap between germline ends came to 22 bases. Germline V gives CDR1 SNHLY, CDR2 FYNNEI. CDR3 loop: CASPGVGLDPEQFF. The CDR3, as DNA: TGTGCCAGTCCAGGGGTCGGTCTCGATCCCGAGCAGTTCTTC.

This clone came up a few times. The J gene is TRBJ2-2, the V gene TRBV30, with TRBD2 matching over 7 bases. The germline V gene has CDR1 GTSNPN and CDR2 SVGIG (reference sequence). This CDR3 spans 15 amino acids. The V gene end was trimmed by 5 bases and the J gene end by 3 bases; junction bases not matched to a gene: 9. CDR3 residues: CAWGGRALYTGELFF. DNA for the CDR3: TGTGCCTGGGGAGGGAGGGCTCTATACACCGGGGAGCTGTTTTTT.

The chain is built from TRBV19 and TRBJ1-1; 9 bases agree with TRBD1. Germline assignment: CDR1 LNHDA and CDR2 SQIVND (reference sequence). This CDR3 has 15 residues. With 3 bases clipped from V and 3 bases from J, the junction kept 5 bases outside the gene matches. CDR3 loop: CASSMNRGRDTEAFF. CDR3 DNA sequence: TGTGCCAGTAGTATGAACAGGGGGCGGGACACTGAAGCTTTCTTT.

This clone was detected only once. The chain couples TRBV30 to TRBJ2-4; D not resolved. Germline lookup yields CDR1 GTSNPN and CDR2 SVGIG (reference sequence). The CDR3 covers 17 residues. V was cut by 0 bases and J by 0 bases, with 15 bases left in between. CDR3 sequence reads: CAWSVGLIRLAKNIQYF. CDR3 in DNA: TGTGCCTGGAGTGTCGGTCTCATCAGGCTAGCCAAAAACATTCAGTACTTC. Full variable domain (remainder filled in from reference TRBV30 and TRBJ2-4): SQTIHQWPATLVQPVGSPLSLECTVEGTSNPNLYWYRQAAGRGLQLLFYSVGIGQISSEVPQNLSASRPQDRQFILSSKKLLLSDSGFYLCAWSVGLIRLAKNIQYFGAGTRLSVL.

The chain is built from TRBV11-2 and TRBJ2-1; perhaps TRBD2 as D (6 bases). Germline-derived CDR1 and CDR2 are SGHAT and FQNNGV. This CDR3 contains 12 residues. Trimming left V 5 bases short and J 8 bases short, with 10 bases between. The CDR3 region is CASSPRGDEQFF. CDR3 DNA: TGTGCCAGCAGCCCCCGCGGGGATGAGCAGTTCTTC.

The V call is TRBV19, the J call TRBJ2-1; 9 bases agree with TRBD2. The V and J ends lost 5 bases and 7 bases, in that order; junction bases with no gene match: 6. Germline assignment: CDR1 LNHDA and CDR2 SQIVND (reference sequence). This CDR3 is built from 14 residues. The DNA of the CDR3 is TGTGCCAGTAGTGGTAGCGGGAGAATGAATGAGCAGTTCTTC. Translating it yields CASSGSGRMNEQFF.

V usage is TRBV6-4 and J usage is TRBJ1-6; possibly TRBD1 for D (6 bases). The CDR3 totals 14 residues. V shed 5 bases and J shed 8 bases, with 13 bases lying between them. CDR1 and CDR2 from the germline V gene are MRHNA and SNTAGT. The CDR3 here is CASSYGGLHSPLHF. The CDR3, as DNA: TGTGCCAGCAGTTATGGGGGCCTCCATTCACCCCTCCACTTT.

The table lists this clone with a few counts. This chain uses TRBV6-5 with TRBJ1-5; D remains unclear. The CDR3 has 13 amino acids. Germline V lookup: CDR1 MNHEY, CDR2 SVGAGI. The V end was cut by 2 bases, the J end by 6 bases, with 8 bases between. Written as DNA, the CDR3 is TGTGCCAGCAGTTACCGGGGAGGTCAGCCCCAGCATTTT. Protein: CASSYRGGQPQHF.

This clone has only a few counts. The chain carries TRBV6-4 and TRBJ1-1, with a tentative D call TRBD1 (6 bases). Per germline, CDR1 MRHNA and CDR2 SNTAGT. Trimming left V 5 bases short and J 1 base short, with 8 bases between. This CDR3 is 13 amino acids long. CDR3 loop: CASSWTENTEAFF. CDR3 coding DNA: TGTGCCAGCAGTTGGACAGAGAACACTGAAGCTTTCTTT.

This clone was recorded only once. The chain has TRBV4-1 and TRBJ1-1, with a weak D call TRBD1 (5 bases). V lost 5 bases, J lost 0 bases, and 13 bases lay in between. CDR1 is MGHRA, CDR2 YSYEKL, per germline. This CDR3 contains 15 residues. The DNA for the CDR3 is TGCGCCAGCAGCTGGGGAGGCAGGGTGAACACTGAAGCTTTCTTT. Its translation: CASSWGGRVNTEAFF.

As DNA, the CDR3 is TGCGCCAGCAGCCAAGATGAAGCCGCGCCCTACGAGCAGTACTTC. It codes for CASSQDEAAPYEQYF. The rearrangement links TRBV4-1 to TRBJ2-7; D gene unclear. This CDR3 comprises 15 residues. CDR1 and CDR2 from the germline V gene are MGHRA and YSYEKL. Trimming stripped 0 bases from V and 2 bases from J, with 11 bases between.

The chain joins TRBV9 to TRBJ2-1; possibly TRBD1 for D (5 bases). CDR1 is SGDLS, CDR2 YYNGEE, per germline. The CDR3 runs to 15 residues. V lost 4 bases, J lost 0 bases, and 11 bases lay in between. The CDR3 reads CASSLGASSYNEQFF. CDR3 in DNA: TGTGCCAGCAGCCTAGGGGCTTCCTCCTACAATGAGCAGTTCTTC. Full variable domain (outside the CDR3, taken from reference TRBV9 and TRBJ2-1): DSGVTQTPKHLITATGQRVTLRCSPRSGDLSVYWYQQSLDQGLQFLIQYYNGEERAKGNILERFSAQQFPDLHSELNLSSLELGDSALYFCASSLGASSYNEQFFGPGTRLTVL.